The next 16 T cell receptor beta chains were all read from a single sample in a study of TIL therapy for anti-PD-1-resistant metastatic lung cancer. The time point denotes: pre-treatment sample, taken before nivolumab and TIL therapy. The immunoSEQ assay was v3. Clones were read by immunoSEQ multiplex PCR, and TCRdb kept only the in-frame ones, dropping some. The data hold tens of thousands of clones, with about two thirds observed a single time. The starting material was blood, obtained at baseline. These receptors were taken from a person between 30 and 79 years old with non-small cell lung cancer.

The V gene is TRBV5-1, the J gene TRBJ2-3; 10 positions agree with TRBD2. Germline V gene sequence: CDR1 SGHRS, CDR2 YFSETQ. The CDR3 length is 17 residues. Trimming removed 0 bases from V and 5 bases from J; junction bases left unmatched: 9. The CDR3 DNA follows: TGCGCCAGCAGCTTGGGGGGCGCTAGCGGGGGATTAGATACGCAGTATTTT. This encodes CASSLGGASGGLDTQYF. The whole variable domain, remainder taken from reference TRBV5-1 and TRBJ2-3, is KAGVTQTPRYLIKTRGQQVTLSCSPISGHRSVSWYQQTPGQGLQFLFEYFSETQRNKGNFPGRFSGRQFSNSRSEMNVSTLELGDSALYLCASSLGGASGGLDTQYFGPGTRLTVL.

The chain links TRBV2 to TRBJ1-5; 12 bases map to TRBD1. CDR3 length equals 18 residues. Germline CDR1 SNHLY, CDR2 FYNNEI. V shed 4 bases, J shed 5 bases, and the junction held 12 bases outside the gene matches. CDR3 in amino acids: CASSGGTGGVPQYQPQHF. The CDR3 DNA reads TGTGCCAGCAGTGGCGGGACAGGGGGCGTTCCTCAGTATCAGCCCCAGCATTTT. Full variable domain (rest looked up from reference TRBV2 and TRBJ1-5): EPEVTQTPSHQVTQMGQEVILRCVPISNHLYFYWYRQILGQKVEFLVSFYNNEISEKSEIFDDQFSVERPDGSNFTLKIRSTKLEDSAMYFCASSGGTGGVPQYQPQHFGDGTRLSIL.

The rearrangement links TRBV10-1 to TRBJ2-7; 12 nucleotides match TRBD2. This CDR3 contains 15 residues. Losses at the gene ends were 3 bases for V and 7 bases for J; bases not matched to a gene: 7. CDR1 WNHNN and CDR2 SYGVQD come from the germline V gene (reference sequence). The CDR3 loop is CASSDGLAGSREQYF. CDR3 bases: TGCGCCAGCAGTGACGGACTAGCGGGATCCAGAGAGCAGTACTTC.

The rearrangement joins TRBV5-1 to TRBJ2-6, with a tentative D call TRBD1 (6 bases). With 0 bases removed from V and 0 bases from J, the gap between germline ends came to 13 bases. The CDR3 covers 18 residues. Germline-derived CDR1 and CDR2 are SGHRS and YFSETQ. The CDR3: CASSLVQGVSSGANVLTF. CDR3 DNA: TGCGCCAGCAGCTTGGTACAGGGAGTATCCTCTGGGGCCAACGTCCTGACTTTC.

DNA for the CDR3: TGTGCCAGCAGCATGGCTAGCGGGGGGACTGACATTCAGTACTTC. Amino acid sequence: CASSMASGGTDIQYF. The V call is TRBV5-6, the J call TRBJ2-4, with TRBD2 matching 11 bases. Trimming removed 4 bases from V and 8 bases from J; junction bases left unmatched: 8. Germline-derived CDR1 and CDR2 are SGHDT and YYEEEE. There are 15 residues in the CDR3.

The chain is built from TRBV12-5 and TRBJ1-5; D not resolved. Germline V CDR1 and CDR2: LGHNT, FRNRAP. V was shortened by 1 base and J by 5 bases, with 6 bases between the two germline ends. There are 13 residues in the CDR3. DNA for the CDR3: TGTGCTAGTGGTTTGGAGAGCGATCAGCCCCAGCATTTT. Amino acid sequence: CASGLESDQPQHF.

The gene calls are TRBV19 and TRBJ2-2; 7 positions match TRBD2. The CDR3 has 17 amino acids. Per germline, CDR1 LNHDA and CDR2 SQIVND (reference sequence). Trimming cost V 6 bases and J 3 bases; bases outside gene matches: 13. CDR3 DNA sequence: TGTGCCAGTAGGAGGCCATCGTCAGGGAGGGACACCGGGGAGCTGTTTTTT. Translation: CASRRPSSGRDTGELFF.

The V call is TRBV5-1, the J call TRBJ2-3; 9 nucleotides align to TRBD1. Germline values: CDR1 SGHRS, CDR2 YFSETQ. This CDR3 has 14 residues. Trimming took 6 bases from V and 4 from J; bases not matched to a gene: 6. The CDR3: CASTLTGGPDTQYF. As DNA, the CDR3 is TGCGCCAGCACCCTTACAGGGGGCCCAGATACGCAGTATTTT. Variable domain in full (rest from reference TRBV5-1 and TRBJ2-3): KAGVTQTPRYLIKTRGQQVTLSCSPISGHRSVSWYQQTPGQGLQFLFEYFSETQRNKGNFPGRFSGRQFSNSRSEMNVSTLELGDSALYLCASTLTGGPDTQYFGPGTRLTVL.

The genes are TRBV7-6 and TRBJ2-1, with 11 bases that match TRBD2. This CDR3 contains 15 residues. V dropped 5 bases and J dropped 2; count of bases not matched to a gene: 2. The germline gives CDR1 SGHVS, CDR2 FNYEAQ. CDR3 region: CASSALAGAYNEQFF. For the CDR3, the DNA is TGTGCCAGCAGCGCACTAGCGGGGGCCTACAATGAGCAGTTCTTC.

This clone turned up a few times. The gene calls are TRBV5-1 and TRBJ2-2, with D unclear. V gave up 0 bases and J gave up 3 bases, with 6 bases separating them. CDR3 size: 14 residues. The germline CDR1 and CDR2 sequences are SGHRS and YFSETQ. CDR3 nucleotide sequence: TGCGCCAGCAGCTTGGGCCAGTACACCGGGGAGCTGTTTTTT. It codes for CASSLGQYTGELFF.

Note on this clone: The sample has other DNA sequences that encode this CDR3 too. The chain joins TRBV7-2 to TRBJ2-3; D not certain. V lost 3 bases and J lost 6, with 4 bases in between. Germline CDR1 SGHTA, CDR2 FQGNSA. The CDR3 contains 11 residues. This CDR3 is CASSLWDTQYF. In DNA, the CDR3 is TGTGCCAGCAGCTTGTGGGATACGCAGTATTTT.

The chain employs TRBV4-1 and TRBJ1-5; maybe TRBD1 (6 bases). With 1 base removed from V and 7 bases from J, the gap between germline ends came to 11 bases. Germline V gene sequence: CDR1 MGHRA, CDR2 YSYEKL. The CDR3 is 14 amino acids. The CDR3: CASSQATGNQPQHF. DNA for the CDR3: TGCGCCAGCAGCCAAGCAACAGGGAACCAGCCCCAGCATTTT.

A single count supports this clone. The V gene is TRBV5-1, the J gene TRBJ2-7, with TRBD2 matching over 7 bases. CDR3 length: 14 residues. CDR1 and CDR2 (germline): SGHRS, YFSETQ. Trimming cost V 0 bases and J 6 bases; bases outside gene matches: 6. CDR3 nucleotides: TGCGCCAGCAGCTTGGTTGCGGGAGCGGTCGAGCAGTACTTC. Amino acids: CASSLVAGAVEQYF.

This clone came up once. The rearrangement links TRBV5-1 to TRBJ2-6; the D gene is possibly TRBD1 (5 bases). Per germline, CDR1 SGHRS and CDR2 YFSETQ. The CDR3 loop spans 15 amino acids. The V end was cut by 7 bases, the J end by 1 base, with 12 bases between. CDR3 protein: CASGQGSSGANVLTF. The DNA for the CDR3 is TGCGCCAGCGGGCAGGGAAGTTCTGGGGCCAACGTCCTGACTTTC.

This chain uses TRBV29-1 with TRBJ1-2, with 9 bases lining up with TRBD1. Trimming removed 6 bases from V and 5 bases from J; junction bases left unmatched: 7. CDR1 SQVTM and CDR2 ANQGSEA come from the germline V gene. The CDR3 has 13 residues. CDR3 residues: CSVLQGAGYGYTF. CDR3 DNA: TGCAGCGTATTACAGGGGGCTGGTTATGGCTACACCTTC.

V usage is TRBV15 and J usage is TRBJ2-3; D possibly corresponds to TRBD2 (5 bases). V was clipped by 3 bases and J by 0 bases, with 13 bases between them. CDR1 and CDR2 from the germline V gene are LNHNV and YYDKDF (reference sequence). This CDR3 has 16 amino acids. This CDR3 reads CATSRRTRSSTDTQYF. DNA for the CDR3: TGTGCCACCAGCAGGAGGACTCGATCTAGCACAGATACGCAGTATTTT.